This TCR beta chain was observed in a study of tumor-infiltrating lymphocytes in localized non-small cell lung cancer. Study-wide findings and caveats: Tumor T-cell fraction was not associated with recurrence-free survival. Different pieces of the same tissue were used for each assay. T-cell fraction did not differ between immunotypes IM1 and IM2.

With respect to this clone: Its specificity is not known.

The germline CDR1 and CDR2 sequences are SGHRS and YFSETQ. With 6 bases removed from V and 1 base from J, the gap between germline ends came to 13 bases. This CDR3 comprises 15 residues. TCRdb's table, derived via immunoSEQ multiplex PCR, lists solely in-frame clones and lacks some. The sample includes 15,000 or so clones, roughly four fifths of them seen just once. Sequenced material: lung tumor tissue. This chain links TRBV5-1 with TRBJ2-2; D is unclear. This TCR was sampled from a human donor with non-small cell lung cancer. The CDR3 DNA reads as TGCGCCAGCACCCGGTCGGCAGGGAACACCGGGGAGCTGTTTTTT. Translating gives CASTRSAGNTGELFF.